These T cell receptor beta chains were read from a single sample in a study of CD8 T cells in ankylosing spondylitis. TCRdb passed the 5' RACE reads through MiXCR, listing each CDR3 protein once. The sample holds approximately 350,000 distinct CDR3 sequences, 20% to 25% seen once. The sample was blood, either unsorted or a sorted T cell fraction (not recorded which). The receptors come from a male donor with ankylosing spondylitis or in good health (not recorded which). Each CDR3 is given with its conserved first and last residue. D genes are given only for firm matches. Rows give clone size only sometimes, using once, few, many, or a class for an expanded clone.

D: TRBD1
size: few
J: TRBJ2-5
V: TRBV6-2/TRBV6-3
CDR3: CASSSGGGAETQYF
DNA: TGTGCCAGCAGTTCAGGGGGCGGGGCGGAGACCCAGTACTTC

D: .
size: .
J: TRBJ1-1
V: TRBV20-1
CDR3: CSAPITGEAFF
DNA: TGCAGTGCCCCGATTACGGGTGAAGCTTTCTTT

D: .
size: .
J: TRBJ2-3
V: TRBV6-5
CDR3: CASTGLEELDTQYF
DNA: TGTGCCAGTACCGGACTCGAGGAACTAGATACGCAGTATTTT

D: .
size: few
J: TRBJ2-7
V: TRBV6-6
CDR3: CASQTDRPYEQYF
DNA: TGTGCCAGTCAGACAGACAGGCCCTACGAGCAGTACTTC

D: .
size: few
J: TRBJ1-1
V: TRBV7-9
CDR3: CASSITVDGAFF
DNA: TGTGCCAGCAGCATAACGGTCGATGGAGCTTTCTTT

D: .
size: .
J: TRBJ2-1
V: TRBV6-5
CDR3: CASSYPGPLSSYNEQFF
DNA: TGTGCCAGCAGTTACCCCGGACCATTGAGCTCCTACAATGAGCAGTTCTTC

D: TRBD1
size: few
J: TRBJ2-2
V: TRBV4-1
CDR3: CASSPTNRGPGTGELFF
DNA: TGCGCCAGCAGCCCCACGAACAGGGGTCCGGGCACCGGGGAGCTGTTTTTT

D: TRBD1
size: .
J: TRBJ2-7
V: TRBV12-3/TRBV12-4
CDR3: CASSLAAGGLHEQYF
DNA: TGTGCCAGCAGCTTAGCGGCAGGGGGCCTCCACGAGCAGTACTTC

D: .
size: few
J: TRBJ2-7
V: TRBV10-3
CDR3: CAIRPTATYEQYF
DNA: TGTGCCATCAGGCCGACAGCGACCTACGAGCAGTACTTC

D: .
size: few
J: TRBJ2-7
V: TRBV14
CDR3: CASSQLLSGTNEQYF
DNA: TGTGCCAGCAGCCAGTTATTATCAGGGACGAACGAGCAGTACTTC

D: .
size: .
J: TRBJ2-5
V: TRBV2
CDR3: CASSGQAYQETQYF
DNA: TGTGCCAGCAGTGGACAGGCGTACCAAGAGACCCAGTACTTC

D: .
size: few
J: TRBJ2-2
V: TRBV27
CDR3: CASSPAPGELFF
DNA: TGTGCCAGCAGCCCTGCGCCCGGGGAGCTGTTTTTT

D: TRBD1
size: few
J: TRBJ2-1
V: TRBV12-3/TRBV12-4
CDR3: CASSFSGQGDNEQFF
DNA: TGTGCCAGCAGTTTTTCGGGACAGGGAGACAATGAGCAGTTCTTC

D: .
size: .
J: TRBJ2-7
V: TRBV2
CDR3: CASEPRDGSYEQYF
DNA: TGTGCCAGTGAACCCCGGGACGGCTCCTACGAGCAGTACTTC

D: .
size: .
J: TRBJ2-1
V: TRBV18
CDR3: CASSLPDSTNEQFF
DNA: TGTGCCAGCTCACTACCGGACAGCACCAATGAGCAGTTCTTC

D: .
size: .
J: TRBJ2-7
V: TRBV9
CDR3: CASSPQGTQSYEQYF
DNA: TGTGCCAGCAGCCCCCAAGGCACCCAAAGCTACGAGCAGTACTTC

D: TRBD1
size: once
J: TRBJ2-7
V: TRBV28
CDR3: CASSHDPGQGAVGRYKQYF
DNA: TGTGCCAGCAGCCACGACCCGGGACAGGGGGCAGTAGGGCGATACAAGCAGTACTTC

D: .
size: few
J: TRBJ2-5
V: TRBV4-1
CDR3: CASSQENRRVETQYF
DNA: TGCGCCAGCAGCCAAGAAAACAGGAGGGTGGAGACCCAGTACTTC

D: TRBD1
size: .
J: TRBJ2-5
V: TRBV7-7
CDR3: CASSRRQGKETQYF
DNA: TGTGCTAGCAGCCGACGACAGGGTAAAGAGACCCAGTACTTC

D: .
size: few
J: TRBJ2-2
V: TRBV7-8
CDR3: CASSFSPGHPNTGELFF
DNA: TGTGCCAGCAGCTTCAGTCCGGGACATCCGAACACCGGGGAGCTGTTTTTT

D: .
size: few
J: TRBJ1-5
V: TRBV12-3/TRBV12-4
CDR3: CASSVGGTWGMQPQHF
DNA: TGTGCCAGCAGTGTGGGAGGGACCTGGGGCATGCAGCCCCAGCATTTT

D: TRBD2
size: .
J: TRBJ2-7
V: TRBV20-1
CDR3: CSVSPTSGGRQYF
DNA: TGCAGTGTTAGCCCGACTAGCGGGGGGCGGCAGTACTTC

D: TRBD1
size: .
J: TRBJ2-3
V: TRBV12-3/TRBV12-4
CDR3: CASSPTGRVDTQYF
DNA: TGTGCCAGCAGCCCGACAGGGAGAGTAGATACGCAGTATTTT

D: TRBD1
size: .
J: TRBJ2-7
V: TRBV5-1
CDR3: CASSAGTGTSREQYF
DNA: TGCGCCAGCAGCGCCGGGACAGGGACATCCAGGGAGCAGTACTTC

D: .
size: few
J: TRBJ2-3
V: TRBV20-1
CDR3: CSARPRGDTQYF
DNA: TGCAGTGCTAGACCGCGTGGGGATACGCAGTATTTT

D: TRBD1
size: .
J: TRBJ2-3
V: TRBV14
CDR3: CASSLQGVWADTQYF
DNA: TGTGCCAGCAGCCTACAGGGGGTTTGGGCAGATACGCAGTATTTT

D: .
size: .
J: TRBJ2-7
V: TRBV10-3
CDR3: CAIHGGMEGDEQYF
DNA: TGTGCCATCCACGGTGGCATGGAGGGAGACGAGCAGTACTTC

D: TRBD1
size: few
J: TRBJ2-7
V: TRBV7-3
CDR3: CASSTGTGNYEQYF
DNA: TGTGCCAGCAGTACCGGGACAGGGAACTACGAGCAGTACTTC

D: .
size: few
J: TRBJ1-1
V: TRBV6-4
CDR3: CASSDSMGGEAFF
DNA: TGTGCCAGCAGTGACTCGATGGGAGGGGAAGCTTTCTTT

D: .
size: .
J: TRBJ2-5
V: TRBV12-3/TRBV12-4
CDR3: CASSFRILGETQYF
DNA: TGTGCCAGCAGTTTCAGGATTCTAGGGGAGACCCAGTACTTC

D: .
size: many
J: TRBJ2-7
V: TRBV7-9
CDR3: CASSSLDSSYEQYF
DNA: TGTGCCAGCAGTTCCCTGGACAGCTCCTACGAGCAGTACTTC

D: .
size: .
J: TRBJ2-6
V: TRBV4-1
CDR3: CASSQVKQGANVLTF
DNA: TGCGCCAGCAGCCAAGTGAAACAGGGGGCCAACGTCCTGACTTTC

D: TRBD2
size: few
J: TRBJ2-5
V: TRBV9
CDR3: CASSAPTSGGQETQYF
DNA: TGTGCCAGCAGCGCGCCGACTAGCGGGGGACAAGAGACCCAGTACTTC

D: .
size: .
J: TRBJ1-5
V: TRBV12-3/TRBV12-4
CDR3: CASGPGLFNQPQHF
DNA: TGTGCCAGCGGGCCGGGACTGTTTAATCAGCCCCAGCATTTT

D: .
size: .
J: TRBJ2-2
V: TRBV20-1
CDR3: CSASVANTGELFF
DNA: TGCAGTGCTAGCGTAGCGAACACCGGGGAGCTGTTTTTT

D: TRBD1
size: .
J: TRBJ1-1
V: TRBV29-1
CDR3: CSATGGSPEAFF
DNA: TGCAGCGCGACAGGGGGAAGTCCTGAAGCTTTCTTT

D: .
size: many
J: TRBJ2-7
V: TRBV12-3/TRBV12-4
CDR3: CASRTGTYEQYF
DNA: TGTGCCAGCCGAACAGGTACCTACGAGCAGTACTTC

D: .
size: few
J: TRBJ2-1
V: TRBV29-1
CDR3: CSVESPGSYEREQFF
DNA: TGCAGCGTTGAGTCCCCGGGAAGTTACGAGAGGGAGCAGTTCTTC

D: TRBD1
size: .
J: TRBJ2-7
V: TRBV7-9
CDR3: CASSPRDRNYEQYF
DNA: TGTGCCAGCAGCCCGCGGGACAGGAACTACGAGCAGTACTTC

D: .
size: few
J: TRBJ2-7
V: TRBV28
CDR3: CASSYPGSYEQYF
DNA: TGTGCCAGCAGTTATCCGGGCTCCTACGAGCAGTACTTC

D: .
size: .
J: TRBJ2-5
V: TRBV5-1
CDR3: CASSYRGFGETQYF
DNA: TGCGCCAGCAGCTACCGGGGGTTTGGAGAGACCCAGTACTTC

D: TRBD2
size: few
J: TRBJ2-1
V: TRBV4-1
CDR3: CASSHSGLPLLEQFF
DNA: TGCGCCAGCAGCCACTCGGGACTACCCTTACTCGAGCAGTTCTTC

D: .
size: .
J: TRBJ2-1
V: TRBV7-6
CDR3: CASSLALSGASPQFF
DNA: TGTGCCAGCAGCTTAGCGTTATCGGGGGCCTCCCCCCAGTTCTTC

D: TRBD1
size: many
J: TRBJ1-1
V: TRBV12-3/TRBV12-4
CDR3: CASSANRGFTEAFF
DNA: TGTGCCAGCAGTGCCAACAGGGGTTTCACTGAAGCTTTCTTT

D: .
size: once
J: TRBJ2-7
V: TRBV7-6
CDR3: CASSPARTLWKQYF
DNA: TGTGCCAGCAGCCCCGCCAGGACTCTGTGGAAGCAGTACTTC

D: TRBD1
size: .
J: TRBJ1-2
V: TRBV19
CDR3: CASSIGTGAYTF
DNA: TGTGCCAGTAGTATCGGGACAGGGGCCTACACCTTC

D: .
size: .
J: TRBJ2-1
V: TRBV21-1
CDR3: CASNPRSLAGGWYNEQFF
DNA: TGTGCCAGCAACCCCAGGAGCCTAGCGGGGGGGTGGTACAATGAGCAGTTCTTC

D: .
size: .
J: TRBJ1-2
V: TRBV27
CDR3: CASSPRGRYGYTF
DNA: TGTGCCAGCAGCCCCCGCGGCCGCTATGGCTACACCTTC

D: .
size: .
J: TRBJ2-2
V: TRBV7-6
CDR3: CASSPTYGQNTGELFF
DNA: TGTGCCAGCAGCCCTACCTACGGCCAAAACACCGGGGAGCTGTTTTTT

D: TRBD2
size: few
J: TRBJ2-7
V: TRBV12-3/TRBV12-4
CDR3: CASSLGLAGERGPYEQYF
DNA: TGTGCCAGCAGTTTGGGGCTAGCGGGGGAGCGAGGACCCTACGAGCAGTACTTC

D: TRBD1
size: few
J: TRBJ1-5
V: TRBV5-6
CDR3: CASSSDRVGQPQHF
DNA: TGTGCCAGCAGCTCCGACAGGGTTGGTCAGCCCCAGCATTTT

D: .
size: .
J: TRBJ1-4
V: TRBV6-5
CDR3: CASSYSPGSEKLFF
DNA: TGTGCCAGCAGTTACTCCCCTGGGAGTGAAAAACTGTTTTTT

D: .
size: many
J: TRBJ2-7
V: TRBV6-5
CDR3: CASSYVSGNLEQYF
DNA: TGTGCCAGCAGTTACGTGTCCGGGAATTTAGAGCAGTACTTC

D: TRBD2
size: .
J: TRBJ2-1
V: TRBV6-4
CDR3: CASSDSPAGGGEQFF
DNA: TGTGCCAGCAGTGACTCGCCCGCGGGGGGCGGAGAGCAGTTCTTC

D: TRBD1
size: .
J: TRBJ2-2
V: TRBV12-3/TRBV12-4
CDR3: CASSIPGQGGHTGELFF
DNA: TGTGCCAGCAGTATCCCAGGACAGGGCGGGCACACCGGGGAGCTGTTTTTT